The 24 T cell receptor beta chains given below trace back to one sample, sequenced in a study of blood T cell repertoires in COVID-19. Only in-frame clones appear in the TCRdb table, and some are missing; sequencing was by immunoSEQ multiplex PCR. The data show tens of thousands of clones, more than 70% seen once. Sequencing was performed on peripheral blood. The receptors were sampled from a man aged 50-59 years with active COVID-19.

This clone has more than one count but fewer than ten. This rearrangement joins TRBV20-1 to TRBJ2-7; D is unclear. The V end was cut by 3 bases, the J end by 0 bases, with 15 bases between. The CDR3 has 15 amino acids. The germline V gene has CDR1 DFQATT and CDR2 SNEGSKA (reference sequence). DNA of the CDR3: TGCAGTGCTAGTGATCCTGGCGGCGGCTCCTACGAGCAGTACTTC. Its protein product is CSASDPGGGSYEQYF.

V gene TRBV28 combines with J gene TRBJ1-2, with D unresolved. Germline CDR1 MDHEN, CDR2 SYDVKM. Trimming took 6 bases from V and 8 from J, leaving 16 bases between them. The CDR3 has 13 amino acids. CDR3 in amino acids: CASRTGPEGGYTF. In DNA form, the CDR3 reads TGTGCCAGCAGAACCGGGCCCGAGGGAGGCTACACCTTC.

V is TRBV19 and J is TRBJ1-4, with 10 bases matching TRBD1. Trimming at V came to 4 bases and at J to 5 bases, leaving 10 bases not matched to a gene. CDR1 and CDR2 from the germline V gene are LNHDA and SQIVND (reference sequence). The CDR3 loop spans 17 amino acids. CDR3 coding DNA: TGTGCCAGTAGTAAGTCCCGGGACAGGGGACCGAATGAAAAACTGTTTTTT. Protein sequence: CASSKSRDRGPNEKLFF.

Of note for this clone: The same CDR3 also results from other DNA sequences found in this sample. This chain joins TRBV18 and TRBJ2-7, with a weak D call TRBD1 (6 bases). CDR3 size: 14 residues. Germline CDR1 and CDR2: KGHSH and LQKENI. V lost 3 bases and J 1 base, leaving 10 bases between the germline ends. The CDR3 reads CASSPGTHSYEQYF. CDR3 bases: TGTGCCAGCTCACCCGGGACACATTCCTACGAGCAGTACTTC.

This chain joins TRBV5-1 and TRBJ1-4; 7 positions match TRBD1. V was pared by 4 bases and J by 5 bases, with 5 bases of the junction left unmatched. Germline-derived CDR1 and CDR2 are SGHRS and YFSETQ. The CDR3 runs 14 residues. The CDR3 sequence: CASSLGQNNEKLFF. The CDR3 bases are TGCGCCAGCAGCCTGGGACAGAACAATGAAAAACTGTTTTTT.

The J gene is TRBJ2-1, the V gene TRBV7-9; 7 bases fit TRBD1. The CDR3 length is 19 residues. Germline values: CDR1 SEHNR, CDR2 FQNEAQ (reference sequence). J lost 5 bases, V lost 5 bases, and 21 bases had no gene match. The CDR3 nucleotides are TGTGCCAGCAGCCAACGGAGGACAGGCCCGACGGGGTCTAACAATGAGCAGTTCTTC. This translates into CASSQRRTGPTGSNNEQFF.

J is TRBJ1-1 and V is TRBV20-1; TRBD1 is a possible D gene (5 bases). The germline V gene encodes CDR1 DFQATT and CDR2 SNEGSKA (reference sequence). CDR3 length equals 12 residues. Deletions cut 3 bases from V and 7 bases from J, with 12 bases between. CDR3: CSASYATDEAFF. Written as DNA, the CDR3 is TGCAGTGCTAGTTATGCGACAGATGAAGCTTTCTTT.

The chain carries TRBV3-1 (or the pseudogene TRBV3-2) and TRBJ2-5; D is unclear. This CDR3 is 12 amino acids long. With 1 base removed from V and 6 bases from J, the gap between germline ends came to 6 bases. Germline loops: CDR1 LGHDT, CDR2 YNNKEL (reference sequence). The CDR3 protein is CASSQVIQTQYF. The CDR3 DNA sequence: TGTGCCAGCAGCCAAGTTATCCAGACCCAGTACTTC.

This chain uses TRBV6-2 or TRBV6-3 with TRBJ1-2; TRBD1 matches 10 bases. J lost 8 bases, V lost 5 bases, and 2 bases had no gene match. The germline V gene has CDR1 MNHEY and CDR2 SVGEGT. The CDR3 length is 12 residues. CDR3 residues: CASSEGQGGYTF. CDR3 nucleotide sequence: TGTGCCAGCAGTGAGGGACAGGGGGGCTACACCTTC.

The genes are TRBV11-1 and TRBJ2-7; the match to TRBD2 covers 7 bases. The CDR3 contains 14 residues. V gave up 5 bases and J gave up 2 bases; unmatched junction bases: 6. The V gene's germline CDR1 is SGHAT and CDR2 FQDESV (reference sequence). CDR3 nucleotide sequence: TGTGCCAGCAGCAACACCGGGACTACCTACGAGCAGTACTTC. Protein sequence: CASSNTGTTYEQYF.

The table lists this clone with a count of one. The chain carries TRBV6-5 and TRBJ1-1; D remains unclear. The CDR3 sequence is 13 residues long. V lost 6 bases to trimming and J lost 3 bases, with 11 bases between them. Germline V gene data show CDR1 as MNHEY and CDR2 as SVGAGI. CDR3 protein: CASRPDLDTEAFF. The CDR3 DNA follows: TGTGCCAGCAGGCCGGACTTGGACACTGAAGCTTTCTTT.

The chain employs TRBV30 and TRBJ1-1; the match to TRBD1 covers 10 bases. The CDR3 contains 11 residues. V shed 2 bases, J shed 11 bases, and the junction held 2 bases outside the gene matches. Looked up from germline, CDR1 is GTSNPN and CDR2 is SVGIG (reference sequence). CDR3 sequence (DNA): TGTGCCTGGAGTCGGACAGGGGGGGCTTTCTTT. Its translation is CAWSRTGGAFF.

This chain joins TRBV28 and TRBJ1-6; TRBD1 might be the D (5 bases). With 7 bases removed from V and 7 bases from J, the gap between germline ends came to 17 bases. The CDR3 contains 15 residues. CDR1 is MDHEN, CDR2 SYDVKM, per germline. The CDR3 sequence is CASTTPEGWNSPLHF. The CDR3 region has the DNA TGTGCCAGCACCACACCGGAGGGGTGGAATTCACCCCTCCACTTT.

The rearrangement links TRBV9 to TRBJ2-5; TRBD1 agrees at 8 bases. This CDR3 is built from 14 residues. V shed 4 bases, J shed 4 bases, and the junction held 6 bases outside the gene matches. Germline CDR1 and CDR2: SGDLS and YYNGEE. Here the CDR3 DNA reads TGTGCCAGCAGCCCCGGGACAGGACGAGAGACCCAGTACTTC. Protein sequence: CASSPGTGRETQYF.

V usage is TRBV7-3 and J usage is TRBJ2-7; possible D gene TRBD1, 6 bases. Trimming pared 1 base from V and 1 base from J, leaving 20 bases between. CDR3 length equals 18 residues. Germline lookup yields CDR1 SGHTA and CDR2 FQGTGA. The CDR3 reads CASSLSLPGHPVSYEQYF. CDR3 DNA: TGTGCCAGCAGCTTAAGCCTGCCGGGACACCCGGTATCCTACGAGCAGTACTTC.

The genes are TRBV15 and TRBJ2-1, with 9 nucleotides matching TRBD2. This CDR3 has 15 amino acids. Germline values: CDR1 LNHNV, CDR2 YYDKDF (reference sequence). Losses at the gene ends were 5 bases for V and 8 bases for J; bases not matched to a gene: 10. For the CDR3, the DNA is TGTGCCACCAGCGCACTAGCGGGCCCTAGGGATGAGCAGTTCTTC. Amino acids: CATSALAGPRDEQFF.

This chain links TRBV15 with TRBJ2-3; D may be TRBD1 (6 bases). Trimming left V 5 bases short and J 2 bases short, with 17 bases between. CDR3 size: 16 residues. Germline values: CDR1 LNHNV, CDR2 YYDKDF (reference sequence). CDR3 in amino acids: CATSSRGRGPTDTQYF. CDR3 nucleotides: TGTGCCACCAGCTCCCGAGGCAGGGGCCCCACAGATACGCAGTATTTT.

The CDR3 DNA reads TGTGCCAGCAGCCCGGGACAGAACTACGAGCAGTACTTC. This translates into CASSPGQNYEQYF. This chain connects TRBV7-6 to TRBJ2-7; TRBD1 aligns across 7 bases. Losses at the gene ends were 5 bases for V and 3 bases for J; bases not matched to a gene: 4. Per the germline V gene, CDR1 is SGHVS and CDR2 is FNYEAQ. The CDR3 spans 13 residues.

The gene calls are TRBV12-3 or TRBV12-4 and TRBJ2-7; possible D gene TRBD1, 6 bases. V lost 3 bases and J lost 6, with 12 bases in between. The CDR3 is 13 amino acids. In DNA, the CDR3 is TGTGCCAGCAGTTTGCTGGGGGCGGTCGAGCAGTACTTC. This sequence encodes CASSLLGAVEQYF.

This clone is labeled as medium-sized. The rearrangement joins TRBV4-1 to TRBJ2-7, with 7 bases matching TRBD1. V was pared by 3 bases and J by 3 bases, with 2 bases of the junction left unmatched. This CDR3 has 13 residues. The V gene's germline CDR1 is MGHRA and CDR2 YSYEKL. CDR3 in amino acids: CASSQTGSYEQYF. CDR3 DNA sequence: TGCGCCAGCAGCCAGACAGGGAGCTACGAGCAGTACTTC.

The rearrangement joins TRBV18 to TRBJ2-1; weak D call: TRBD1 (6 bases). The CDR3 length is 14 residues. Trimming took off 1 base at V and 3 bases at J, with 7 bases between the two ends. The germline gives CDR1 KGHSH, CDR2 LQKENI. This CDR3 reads CASSPQTGYNEQFF. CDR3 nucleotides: TGTGCCAGCTCACCACAGACAGGCTACAATGAGCAGTTCTTC.

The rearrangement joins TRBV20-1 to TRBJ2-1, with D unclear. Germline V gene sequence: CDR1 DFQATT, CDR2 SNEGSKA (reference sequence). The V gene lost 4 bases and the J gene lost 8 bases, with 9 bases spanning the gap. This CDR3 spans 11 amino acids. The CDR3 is CSATSVDEQFF. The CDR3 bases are TGCAGTGCTACCTCAGTTGATGAGCAGTTCTTC.

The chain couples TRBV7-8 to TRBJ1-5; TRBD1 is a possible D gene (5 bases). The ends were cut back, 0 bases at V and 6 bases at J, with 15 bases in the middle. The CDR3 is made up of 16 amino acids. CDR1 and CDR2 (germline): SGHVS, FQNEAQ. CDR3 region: CASSLARSREGQPQHF. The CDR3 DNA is TGTGCCAGCAGCTTAGCGCGGAGCAGGGAGGGTCAGCCCCAGCATTTT. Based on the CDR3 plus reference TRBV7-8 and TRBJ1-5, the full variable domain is GAGVSQSPRYKVAKRGQDVALRCDPISGHVSLFWYQQALGQGPEFLTYFQNEAQLDKSGLPSDRFFAERPEGSVSTLKIQRTQQEDSAVYLCASSLARSREGQPQHFGDGTRLSIL.

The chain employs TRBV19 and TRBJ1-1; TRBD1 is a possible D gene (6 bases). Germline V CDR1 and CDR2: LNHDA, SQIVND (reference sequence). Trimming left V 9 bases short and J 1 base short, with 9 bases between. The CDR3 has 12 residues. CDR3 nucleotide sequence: TGTGCCAGCAGGGGCCAGAACACTGAAGCTTTCTTT. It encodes CASRGQNTEAFF.